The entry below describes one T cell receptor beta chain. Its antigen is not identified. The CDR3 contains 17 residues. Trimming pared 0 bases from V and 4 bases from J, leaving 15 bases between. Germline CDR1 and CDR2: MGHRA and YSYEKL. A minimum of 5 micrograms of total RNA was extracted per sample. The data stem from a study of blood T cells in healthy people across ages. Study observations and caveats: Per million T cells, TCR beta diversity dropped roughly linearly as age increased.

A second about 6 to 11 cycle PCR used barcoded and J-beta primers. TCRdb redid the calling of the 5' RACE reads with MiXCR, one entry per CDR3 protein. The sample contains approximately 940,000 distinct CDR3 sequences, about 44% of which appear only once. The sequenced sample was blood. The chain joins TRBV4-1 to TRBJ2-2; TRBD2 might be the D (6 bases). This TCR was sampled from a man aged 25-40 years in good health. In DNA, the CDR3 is TGCGCCAGCAGCCAAGAATTTGCCGGGAGTTTCACCGGGGAGCTGTTTTTT. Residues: CASSQEFAGSFTGELFF.